This entry lists 25 T cell receptor beta chains sequenced from one sample in a study of beta chain features in type 1 diabetes. The authors reverse transcribed all of the isolated RNA, so sequencing captured expressed TCRB transcripts. TCRdb keeps only in-frame clones here, not all; method: immunoSEQ multiplex PCR. The sample consists of about 130,000 clones, around a tenth of them appearing once. The sequenced material came from central memory CD4+ T cells from blood. Receptors originate from a man between 18 and 29 years old in good health.

This clone was counted between two and nine times. The CDR3 DNA reads TGTGCCAGCAGTTTGATCCAGGGAGGAAGGGCTGAAGCTTTCTTT. Its translation is CASSLIQGGRAEAFF. The chain carries TRBV28 and TRBJ1-1; D is perhaps TRBD1 (5 bases). The CDR3 spans 15 residues. Germline V CDR1 and CDR2: MDHEN, SYDVKM. Trimming removed 3 bases from V and 6 bases from J, with 17 bases in between.

The J gene is TRBJ1-2, the V gene TRBV30, with D possibly being TRBD1 (5 bases). The CDR3 is 13 amino acids. Trimming pared 3 bases from V and 8 bases from J, leaving 16 bases between. Germline V lookup: CDR1 GTSNPN, CDR2 SVGIG (reference sequence). CDR3 sequence: CAWRIQEYEGYTF. CDR3 DNA sequence: TGTGCCTGGAGAATACAGGAGTATGAGGGCTACACCTTC.

CDR3 protein: CASSLGASYGYTF. Here the CDR3 DNA reads TGCGCCAGCAGCTTGGGGGCGTCCTATGGCTACACCTTC. The chain is built from TRBV5-1 and TRBJ1-2; D ambiguous. Trimming took off 0 bases at V and 4 bases at J, with 7 bases between the two ends. Germline loops: CDR1 SGHRS, CDR2 YFSETQ. The CDR3 runs 13 residues.

J is TRBJ1-6 and V is TRBV27; 10 bases line up with TRBD1. The CDR3 contains 16 residues. Trimming took 5 bases from V and 3 from J; bases not matched to a gene: 4. Per germline, CDR1 MNHEY and CDR2 SMNVEV (reference sequence). The CDR3 is CASSIRTGGYNSPLHF. Here the CDR3 DNA reads TGTGCCAGCAGTATTCGGACAGGGGGCTATAATTCACCCCTCCACTTT.

This clone was detected only a few times. The chain links TRBV6-5 to TRBJ2-5, with D perhaps TRBD1 (6 bases). The V end was cut by 6 bases, the J end by 5 bases, with 13 bases between. Germline CDR1 reads MNHEY; CDR2 reads SVGAGI. The CDR3 contains 13 residues. This CDR3 reads CASRIQGTETQYF. The CDR3, as DNA: TGTGCCAGCAGGATTCAGGGGACGGAGACCCAGTACTTC.

The rearrangement uses TRBV30 and TRBJ1-1; 7 positions agree with TRBD1. The CDR3 has 14 residues. V was pared by 2 bases and J by 0 bases, with 3 bases of the junction left unmatched. In germline, CDR1 is GTSNPN, CDR2 SVGIG (reference sequence). The CDR3 sequence: CAWSRTGMNTEAFF. The CDR3 nucleotides are TGTGCCTGGAGTAGGACAGGCATGAACACTGAAGCTTTCTTT.

The rearrangement links TRBV5-1 to TRBJ2-7; possible D gene TRBD2, 5 bases. Germline V lookup: CDR1 SGHRS, CDR2 YFSETQ. This CDR3 comprises 12 residues. V was pared by 2 bases and J by 4 bases, with 7 bases between. The chain's CDR3 is CASSFEGYEQYF. For the CDR3, the DNA is TGCGCCAGCAGCTTTGAGGGTTACGAGCAGTACTTC.

This clone was seen at least ten times. This sample also contains other DNA sequences that code for the same CDR3. The chain recombines TRBV11-2 with TRBJ2-3; no clear D gene. Trimming cost V 6 bases and J 2 bases, with 3 bases left between them. Per germline, CDR1 SGHAT and CDR2 FQNNGV. This CDR3 region has 11 residues. The CDR3 loop reads CASSHTDTQYF. The CDR3 coding sequence is TGTGCCAGCAGTCACACAGATACGCAGTATTTT.

This clone was picked up a small number of times. The chain recombines TRBV5-1 with TRBJ2-5; 7 bases are a match to TRBD2. Per germline, CDR1 SGHRS and CDR2 YFSETQ. This CDR3 is built from 15 residues. Trimming cost V 0 bases and J 5 bases; bases outside gene matches: 7. This CDR3 is CASSLDTGGGETQYF. As DNA, the CDR3 is TGCGCCAGCAGCTTGGATACGGGGGGAGGGGAGACCCAGTACTTC.

The chain recombines TRBV5-1 with TRBJ2-7, with a possible D match to TRBD1 (7 bases). Trimming removed 5 bases at V and 6 bases at J, with 9 bases between. The CDR3 spans 11 residues. CDR1 is SGHRS, CDR2 YFSETQ, per germline. Here the CDR3 DNA reads TGCGCCAGCAGGCGGGACAGCGAGCAGTACTTC. This sequence encodes CASRRDSEQYF. Combining the CDR3 with reference TRBV5-1 and TRBJ2-7 gives the whole variable domain KAGVTQTPRYLIKTRGQQVTLSCSPISGHRSVSWYQQTPGQGLQFLFEYFSETQRNKGNFPGRFSGRQFSNSRSEMNVSTLELGDSALYLCASRRDSEQYFGPGTRLTVT.

This clone appeared a few times. V gene TRBV5-6 combines with J gene TRBJ1-3, with D unclear. The CDR3 loop spans 12 amino acids. Trimming removed 4 bases from V and 10 bases from J, with 12 bases in between. Germline-derived CDR1 and CDR2 are SGHDT and YYEEEE. The DNA of the CDR3 is TGTGCCAGCAGCCGGGCTAGCAAAACCATATATTTT. Its protein is CASSRASKTIYF.

This chain uses TRBV7-2 with TRBJ1-5; D possibly corresponds to TRBD1 (6 bases). With 2 bases removed from V and 6 bases from J, the gap between germline ends came to 14 bases. From germline, CDR1 is SGHTA and CDR2 FQGNSA. CDR3 length: 15 amino acids. CDR3 DNA sequence: TGTGCCAGCAGCTTAACGGGGGGCGGCGGTCAGCCCCAGCATTTT. This codes for CASSLTGGGGQPQHF.

This clone was found a few times. V is TRBV9 and J is TRBJ2-5, with 9 nucleotides matching TRBD2. Trimming took 4 bases from V and 1 from J; bases not matched to a gene: 5. The CDR3 extends over 15 amino acids. Germline assignment: CDR1 SGDLS and CDR2 YYNGEE. CDR3 coding DNA: TGTGCCAGCAGCATTATAGCGGGGGTCCAAGAGACCCAGTACTTC. Translated: CASSIIAGVQETQYF.

This clone has a count of ten or more. The genes are TRBV29-1 and TRBJ1-1; 8 bases align to TRBD1. V lost 4 bases to trimming and J lost 1 base; unmatched junction nucleotides: 2. The CDR3 length is 13 residues. Germline CDR1 SQVTM, CDR2 ANQGSEA. CDR3 sequence (DNA): TGCAGCGTTGCCCAGGGGGCGAACACTGAAGCTTTCTTT. Its protein product is CSVAQGANTEAFF.

This clone has only a few counts. This chain connects TRBV7-8 to TRBJ1-6; D not certain. Germline V gene lookup returns CDR1 SGHVS and CDR2 FQNEAQ. Deletions cut 2 bases from V and 8 bases from J, with 10 bases between. The CDR3 covers 14 residues. CDR3 DNA sequence: TGTGCCAGCAGCTTACTCGACGGGGATTCACCCCTCCACTTT. Translated, it gives CASSLLDGDSPLHF.

This chain joins TRBV6-6 and TRBJ2-3; perhaps TRBD1 as D (6 bases). Germline loops: CDR1 MNHNY, CDR2 SVGAGI (reference sequence). V lost 2 bases and J 4 bases, leaving 10 bases between the germline ends. The CDR3 is 14 amino acids. The CDR3 spells CASSYVQGPDTQYF. The CDR3 DNA is TGTGCCAGCAGTTACGTCCAGGGGCCAGATACGCAGTATTTT.

This clone was picked up a small number of times. This rearrangement joins TRBV30 to TRBJ2-5, with TRBD2 identical over 8 bases. V lost 3 bases, J lost 5 bases, and 11 bases stayed unmatched. CDR3 length: 15 amino acids. CDR1 is GTSNPN, CDR2 SVGIG, per germline (reference sequence). The CDR3 is CAWSAGLGWGETQYF. The CDR3 nucleotides are TGTGCCTGGAGCGCGGGACTAGGGTGGGGTGAGACCCAGTACTTC.

The chain carries TRBV7-7 and TRBJ1-3; perhaps TRBD1 as D (5 bases). CDR1 SSHAT and CDR2 FNYEAQ come from the germline V gene (reference sequence). V lost 5 bases and J lost 0, with 8 bases in between. The CDR3 runs to 14 residues. The CDR3 DNA reads as TGTGCCAGCAGCCCGACAGACTCTGGAAACACCATATATTTT. This translates into CASSPTDSGNTIYF.

The gene calls are TRBV6-5 and TRBJ1-5, with D hard to call. Germline V gives CDR1 MNHEY, CDR2 SVGAGI. Trimming removed 6 bases at V and 6 bases at J, with 15 bases between. This CDR3 has 14 residues. Here the CDR3 reads CASRQPNSGQPQHF. The DNA of the CDR3 is TGTGCCAGCAGGCAGCCCAACTCGGGTCAGCCCCAGCATTTT.

The V gene is TRBV4-2, the J gene TRBJ1-5; 7 positions agree with TRBD1. The CDR3 has 18 residues. After removal of 0 bases from V and 3 bases from J, the junction contained 11 bases not matched to a gene. Germline-derived CDR1 and CDR2 are LGHNA and YNFKEQ. CDR3 region: CASSQETDMDRLNQPQHF. CDR3 DNA sequence: TGTGCCAGCAGCCAAGAAACAGACATGGACAGGCTCAATCAGCCCCAGCATTTT.

This clone was seen a few times. The chain has TRBV7-2 and TRBJ2-7, with D perhaps TRBD2 (5 bases). Between the trimmed V and J ends, which lost 3 bases and 2 bases, there was a span of 17 bases. This CDR3 region has 16 residues. The germline V gene has CDR1 SGHTA and CDR2 FQGNSA. CDR3: CASSFFTGKLTYEQYF. CDR3 nucleotides: TGTGCCAGCAGCTTCTTTACGGGGAAACTAACCTACGAGCAGTACTTC.

The V call is TRBV7-9, the J call TRBJ2-5, with 9 bases identical to TRBD1. Germline lookup yields CDR1 SEHNR and CDR2 FQNEAQ (reference sequence). CDR3 length equals 18 residues. With 5 bases clipped from V and 5 bases from J, the junction kept 18 bases outside the gene matches. The CDR3 DNA follows: TGTGCCAGCAGCCAAGATAATTTCGACAGGGGGGTCGGGGAGACCCAGTACTTC. It translates to CASSQDNFDRGVGETQYF.

This clone occurred a few times. This chain uses TRBV11-3 with TRBJ2-2, with a weak D call TRBD1 (7 bases). The ends were cut back, 1 base at V and 4 bases at J, with 22 bases in the middle. Germline V gene sequence: CDR1 SGHNT, CDR2 YENEEA. The CDR3 loop spans 19 amino acids. CDR3 bases: TGTGCCAGCAGCTTAGCCCAAGGCGGGACAGCGAGGGGCACCGGGGAGCTGTTTTTT. Translating gives CASSLAQGGTARGTGELFF.

This clone has a handful of counts. The chain employs TRBV7-8 and TRBJ2-7, with 8 bases matching TRBD2. Germline assignment: CDR1 SGHVS and CDR2 FQNEAQ. J was trimmed by 4 bases and V by 5 bases; bases with no gene match: 7. The length of the CDR3 is 14 residues. The CDR3 sequence is CASSGLAEAYEQYF. CDR3 nucleotide sequence: TGTGCCAGCAGCGGACTAGCTGAGGCGTACGAGCAGTACTTC.

This clone was counted between two and nine times. The V call is TRBV18, the J call TRBJ1-2; D might be TRBD1 (6 bases). Germline V lookup: CDR1 KGHSH, CDR2 LQKENI. This CDR3 has 14 amino acids. V lost 5 bases and J 4 bases, leaving 14 bases between the germline ends. In nucleotides, the CDR3 is TGTGCCAGCTCATCAGGCGGACAGCCCTATGGCTACACCTTC. Protein: CASSSGGQPYGYTF.